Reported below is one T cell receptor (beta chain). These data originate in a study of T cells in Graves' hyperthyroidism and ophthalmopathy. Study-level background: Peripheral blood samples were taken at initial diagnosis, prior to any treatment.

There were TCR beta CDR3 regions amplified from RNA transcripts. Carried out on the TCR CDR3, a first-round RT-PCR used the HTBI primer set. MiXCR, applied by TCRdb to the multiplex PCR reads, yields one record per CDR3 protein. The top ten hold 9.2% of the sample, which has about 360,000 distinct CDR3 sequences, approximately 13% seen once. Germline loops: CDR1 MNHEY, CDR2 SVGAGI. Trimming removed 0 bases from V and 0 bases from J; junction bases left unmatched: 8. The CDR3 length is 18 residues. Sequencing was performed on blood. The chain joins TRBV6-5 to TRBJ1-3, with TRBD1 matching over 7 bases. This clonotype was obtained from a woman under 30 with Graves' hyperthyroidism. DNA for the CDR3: TGTGCCAGCAGTTACTCGACGGCAGGGGGAATCTCTGGAAACACCATATATTTT. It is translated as CASSYSTAGGISGNTIYF.